The TCR beta chain described here comes from a study of response to subunit inactivated influenza vaccine. Study findings and constraints: It was suggested by the authors that few new T cells are recruited by each seasonal influenza vaccination.

The table lists this clonotype with many counts. The antigen remains undetermined. TCRdb redid the calling of the RT-PCR reads with MiXCR, one entry per CDR3 protein. This sample yields more than 450,000 distinct CDR3 sequences, of which approximately 7.6% are seen a single time; roughly 13% belongs to the top ten. This sample comprised PBMCs from blood, obtained less than 30 months after vaccination. This receptor was obtained from a man between 45 and 75 years old who received an inactivated influenza vaccine.

CDR3 residues: CASSLNQGGRYEQYF. CDR3 sequence (DNA): TGTGCCAGCAGTCTCAATCAGGGGGGCCGTTACGAGCAGTACTTC. The chain employs TRBV12-3 or TRBV12-4 and TRBJ2-7; D possibly corresponds to TRBD1 (7 bases). The length of the CDR3 is 15 residues. Between the trimmed V and J ends, which lost 5 bases and 4 bases, there was a span of 18 bases.